One and the same sample provided the 10 T cell receptor beta chains below, sequenced in a study of shared clonotypes between healthy human individuals. Sequencing used immunoSEQ multiplex PCR; TCRdb keeps in-frame clones, though not all of them. The sample lists about 360,000 clones, over 70% seen once, with about 10% in the top ten. What was sequenced was memory CD4+ T cells sorted from blood. Specified subset: CD45RA-negative fraction. These receptors came from a man aged 25 to 40 in good health.

This chain uses TRBV7-9 with TRBJ2-7, with 9 bases lining up with TRBD2. The CDR3 has 16 amino acids. V lost 5 bases to trimming and J lost 1 base; unmatched junction nucleotides: 9. CDR1 is SEHNR, CDR2 FQNEAQ, per germline (reference sequence). The CDR3 protein is CASSRNIAGASYEQYF. The CDR3 nucleotides read TGTGCCAGCAGCCGGAACATAGCGGGAGCATCCTACGAGCAGTACTTC.

V gene TRBV5-4 combines with J gene TRBJ1-1; D remains ambiguous. V was trimmed by 0 bases and J by 0 bases, leaving 6 bases between them. Germline CDR1 SGHNT, CDR2 YYREEE (reference sequence). This CDR3 comprises 14 residues. CDR3 in amino acids: CASSLGYLNTEAFF. DNA for the CDR3: TGTGCCAGCAGCTTGGGGTATTTGAACACTGAAGCTTTCTTT.

This clone was observed a single time. This sequence joins TRBV4-2 and TRBJ2-7, with 8 bases identical to TRBD2. Germline V lookup: CDR1 LGHNA, CDR2 YNFKEQ. The V and J ends lost 1 base and 4 bases, in that order; junction bases with no gene match: 12. CDR3 length: 17 amino acids. The CDR3 region has the DNA TGTGCCAGCAGCCAAGGTTCACGAGCGGGAGTATCATACGAGCAGTACTTC. Protein sequence: CASSQGSRAGVSYEQYF.

This chain links TRBV15 with TRBJ2-7; TRBD1 matches 8 bases. Trimming cost V 2 bases and J 5 bases; bases outside gene matches: 5. The CDR3 has 14 amino acids. Germline CDR1 reads LNHNV; CDR2 reads YYDKDF (reference sequence). In DNA, the CDR3 is TGTGCCACCAGCAGACAGGGGGCGCTGGACGAGCAGTACTTC. It encodes CATSRQGALDEQYF.

V is TRBV28 and J is TRBJ1-1; D is ambiguous. The CDR3 totals 14 residues. V lost 3 bases and J lost 2, with 10 bases in between. Germline V gene lookup returns CDR1 MDHEN and CDR2 SYDVKM. In nucleotides, the CDR3 is TGTGCCAGCAGTTTCGGACCGAAAAACACTGAAGCTTTCTTT. This sequence encodes CASSFGPKNTEAFF.

The chain has TRBV5-1 and TRBJ2-7; D might be TRBD1 (6 bases). The CDR3 totals 13 residues. Germline V gene sequence: CDR1 SGHRS, CDR2 YFSETQ. V lost 3 bases, J lost 6 bases, and 13 bases lay in between. The CDR3 region is CASSWKQGSEQYF. The CDR3 DNA follows: TGCGCCAGCAGCTGGAAACAGGGCAGCGAGCAGTACTTC.

This clone showed up just a few times. The chain combines TRBV5-1 with TRBJ1-6, with D unclear. Germline values: CDR1 SGHRS, CDR2 YFSETQ. This CDR3 is 15 amino acids long. V was clipped by 5 bases and J by 9 bases, with 18 bases between them. The CDR3 reads CASRKANIQGSPLHF. The CDR3 DNA is TGCGCCAGCAGGAAAGCCAACATACAAGGTTCACCCCTCCACTTT.

This clone has just one count. The V call is TRBV9, the J call TRBJ2-3; D is perhaps TRBD1 or TRBD2 (5 bases each). V lost 1 base to trimming and J lost 2 bases, with 11 bases between them. Germline V lookup: CDR1 SGDLS, CDR2 YYNGEE. The CDR3 consists of 15 residues. As DNA, the CDR3 is TGTGCCAGCAGCGTAATCGGGGCCTACACAGATACGCAGTATTTT. Its translation: CASSVIGAYTDTQYF.

The chain links TRBV28 to TRBJ2-2; TRBD1 agrees at 11 bases. This CDR3 has 20 amino acids. V lost 1 base to trimming and J lost 0 bases; unmatched junction nucleotides: 10. The germline V gene has CDR1 MDHEN and CDR2 SYDVKM. The CDR3 bases are TGTGCCAGCAGTTTATTAAGTTACCGGGACAGGGGGGCGAACACCGGGGAGCTGTTTTTT. This codes for CASSLLSYRDRGANTGELFF. Together with reference TRBV28 and TRBJ2-2, the CDR3 gives the full variable domain: DVKVTQSSRYLVKRTGEKVFLECVQDMDHENMFWYRQDPGLGLRLIYFSYDVKMKEKGDIPEGYSVSREKKERFSLILESASTNQTSMYLCASSLLSYRDRGANTGELFFGEGSRLTVL.

There are a few counts of this clone. The same CDR3 arises from other DNA sequences in this sample as well. The V call is TRBV19, the J call TRBJ2-1, with D possibly matching TRBD1 (5 bases). In germline, CDR1 is LNHDA, CDR2 SQIVND (reference sequence). The length of the CDR3 is 12 residues. V lost 4 bases and J lost 4, with 5 bases in between. The CDR3 is CASSTGYNEQFF. CDR3 in DNA: TGTGCCAGTAGTACAGGGTACAATGAGCAGTTCTTC.